This T cell receptor beta chain was recovered during a study of T cell repertoires in cytomegalovirus infection (dated by TCRdb to the late 2010s). Background for the entire study: Donor HLA type was relevant to the analysis, because carriage of CMV infection together with the matching HLA type was indicated by public TCR beta signatures. Findings and caveats that apply to the study as a whole: The ex vivo response was dominated by HLA-C-restricted CMV-specific TCR beta clonotypes, and the single most frequent clonotype in two of eight donors was supplied by these HLA-C-restricted clonotypes. In both this cohort and an independent roughly 350-donor cohort, the cumulative frequency of public TCR beta family members distinguished carriers of CMV infection plus the relevant HLA type.

This clonotype was counted ten times or more. Its antigen is currently not known. No much larger clone is present one base from it, and per-base qualities are unavailable. The sequencer listed for this sample is Illumina HiSeq 1500. TCRdb cleaned the public reads at Q25 with fastp, built clones with MiXCR and kept in-frame beta chains. One record per CDR3 amino acid sequence lists the most common genes and DNA. This sample comprises over 300,000 distinct CDR3 sequences, around a tenth of them detected only once. The ten largest account for around 4.1% of the sample. The germline V gene (reference sequence) provides CDR1 LNHDA and CDR2 SQIVND. Reading from cysteine to phenylalanine, the CDR3 counts 17 amino acids. The CDR3 DNA has 51 bases and is translated from base 1. V is trimmed back by 7 bases and J by 2 bases, and the junction contains 16 bases that no gene match accounts for.

This TCR was recovered from a human donor in good health (CMV status not recorded). Some clones in this sample may be carry-over from other donors' samples. Recombination joined TRBV19 with TRBJ1-2, and TRBD1 matches 7 of the central bases. Sequencing input: PBMCs. The encoded CDR3 is CASTSSGQPFLNYGYTF. The DNA is TGTGCCAGTACCTCTTCGGGACAGCCTTTCCTCAACTATGGCTACACCTTC. The reference TRBV19 and TRBJ1-2 proteins fill in what lies around the CDR3, so the full variable domain reads DGGITQSPKYLFRKEGQNVTLSCEQNLNHDAMYWYRQDPGQGLRLIYYSQIVNDFQKGDIAEGYSVSREKKESFPLTVTSAQKNPTAFYLCASTSSGQPFLNYGYTFGSGTRLTVV.